A selection of T cell receptor beta chains follows, all from one sample in a study of T cell repertoires in cytomegalovirus infection. MiXCR was run by TCRdb on the reads, yielding one entry per CDR3 protein. The profile shows around 900,000 distinct CDR3 sequences, 30% to 40% of them singletons. Their recognized antigens are unknown. This sample comprised cultured CD8+ T cells from PBMCs, obtained from culture after CMV antigen stimulation. Source of these receptors: a human donor in good health (CMV status not recorded). Some clones in this sample may be carry-over from other donors' samples. Each CDR3 is given with its conserved first and last residue. The order of the fields is V gene, D gene, J gene, clone size, CDR3 DNA, CDR3 protein. The D gene is left open where the match is weak. A clone size is listed for some rows: how often the clone was seen (once, few, many), or a class if it is expanded.

TRBV7-8,NA,TRBJ2-5,many,TGTGCCAGCAGCGGGGGGGACATAAAAGAGACCCAGTACTTC,CASSGGDIKETQYF
TRBV9,NA,TRBJ1-1,NA,TGTGCCAGCAGCGTACGTCGGGAGGGGGGGGCGCGTTCTGAAGCTTTCTTT,CASSVRREGGARSEAFF
TRBV12-3/TRBV12-4,NA,TRBJ2-1,NA,TGTGCCGAGGGACACGAAGACAATGAGCAGTTCTTC,CAEGHEDNEQFF
TRBV19,NA,TRBJ1-1,NA,TGTGCCAGTATGGGGTGGGGGGCTTTCTTT,CASMGWGAFF
TRBV12-3/TRBV12-4,NA,TRBJ2-3,few,TGTGCCACCAGGGAAAGGGCAGATACGCAGTATTTT,CATRERADTQYF
TRBV6-1,NA,TRBJ2-1,few,TGTGCCAGCAGTGAGCCCAATGAGCAGTTCTTC,CASSEPNEQFF
TRBV19,NA,TRBJ1-1,few,TGTGCCAGTACCATAGGGTACACTGAAGCTTTCTTT,CASTIGYTEAFF
TRBV24-1,NA,TRBJ1-5,NA,TGTGCCACCACCCGCACATTGAAAGGGGGCAATCAGCCCCAGCATTTT,CATTRTLKGGNQPQHF
TRBV4-1,NA,TRBJ1-2,NA,TGCGCCAGCAGCCTAAAGACAGCCTACGAAGCCTATGGCTACACCTTC,CASSLKTAYEAYGYTF
TRBV9,NA,TRBJ1-1,few,TGTGCCAGCACCCCGGCGCGTGCTGAAGCTTTCTTT,CASTPARAEAFF
TRBV6-5,NA,TRBJ1-1,NA,TGTGCCAGCAGTTACGGGCCGGGGGGGGTGGGCACTGAAGCTTTCTTT,CASSYGPGGVGTEAFF
TRBV11-1,NA,TRBJ1-1,NA,TGTGCCAGCAGCACAAAGAGTCTGAACACTGAAGCTTTCTTT,CASSTKSLNTEAFF
TRBV9,NA,TRBJ1-3,few,TGTGCCAGCAGCGTCTCCGGCGCACCATCTGGAAACACCATATATTTT,CASSVSGAPSGNTIYF
TRBV15,NA,TRBJ2-1,few,TGTGCCACCACAGAGGGCAATGAGCAGTTCTTC,CATTEGNEQFF
TRBV24-1,NA,TRBJ2-1,NA,TGTGCCACCAGTGATTTAGGGGGTGTGCAGTTCTTC,CATSDLGGVQFF
TRBV12-5,NA,TRBJ2-6,NA,TGTGCTAGTGGTTTGAACCCAGGCGCTGGGGCCAACGTCCTGACTTTC,CASGLNPGAGANVLTF
TRBV18,NA,TRBJ1-2,NA,TGTGCCAGCTCACCAACCCCGCAGGGGTCCGCCTTGTTCTATGGCTACACCTTC,CASSPTPQGSALFYGYTF
TRBV20-1,TRBD2,TRBJ2-1,few,TGCAGTGCGACGCGGGGGGGCAGGTACAATGAGCAGTTCTTC,CSATRGGRYNEQFF
TRBV4-2,TRBD2,TRBJ2-1,NA,TGTGCCAGCAGCCAAGATATATCGCGGGGGGCCTACAATGAGCAGTTCTTC,CASSQDISRGAYNEQFF
TRBV4-1,NA,TRBJ1-4,few,TGCGCCAGCAGCCAAGAGGGGGGGCTCAGTGAAAAACTGTTTTTT,CASSQEGGLSEKLFF
TRBV6-5,NA,TRBJ1-4,NA,TGTGCCAGCAGCCCTTACCAGGGAGTAAATGAAAAACTGTTTTTT,CASSPYQGVNEKLFF
TRBV5-5,NA,TRBJ1-6,few,TGTGCCAGCAGCTTGGTTGCGGCCCGCAATTCACCCCTCCACTTT,CASSLVAARNSPLHF